This TCR beta chain came from a study of tissue T cells after allogeneic stem cell transplantation. This sample's time point: mouse harvest day 7 after allogeneic transplant. Each mouse received 10^7 T-cell-depleted marrow cells plus 10^6 splenic CD5+ T cells by tail vein. Points on this clone: Antigen specificity is unknown. Genes here carry mouse names. The CDR3 goes on 1 residue after the read ends, and that part is filled in from the germline J gene.

Measured with immunoSEQ multiplex PCR; TCRdb has only the in-frame clones, and not every one. The sample has 4,000 to 5,000 clones; 59% are singletons. CDR1 is LGHDT and CDR2 is YNNKQL in the germline V gene (reference sequence). V shed 4 bases and J shed 2 bases, with 7 bases lying between them. The CDR3 is 13 residues long. Study conclusions and caveats: Alloreactivity or antigen specificity of tissue TCRs was not determined; some clones might be host cells. Few T cell clones were shared across patients, but motif clusters showed tissue-specific shared signatures.

Sample: spleen. The chain is built from TRBV4 and TRBJ2-4; possibly TRBD1 for D (5 bases). This TCR came from a female BALB/c mouse given C57BL/6 T cells with graft-versus-host disease after an allogeneic hematopoietic cell transplant. Partial CDR3 DNA: TGTGCCAGCAGCTGGACACTTCAAAACACCTTGTAC. It translates to CASSWTLQNTLY. The entire CDR3 sequence reads CASSWTLQNTLYF.